Below are 10 T cell receptor beta chains sequenced from a single sample in a study of T cell changes during pregnancy in multiple sclerosis. Measured with immunoSEQ multiplex PCR; TCRdb has only the in-frame clones, and not every one. The sample holds roughly 60,000 clones; around 93% are singletons and the top ten take less than 0.45%. The sequences come from CD4+ T cells from peripheral blood mononuclear cells, collected before pregnancy. The receptors derive from a female donor with multiple sclerosis, enrolled in a pregnancy study.

The chain has TRBV5-4 and TRBJ2-5; tentatively, D is TRBD1 (6 bases). Germline V lookup: CDR1 SGHNT, CDR2 YYREEE (reference sequence). The CDR3 has 13 amino acids. V was clipped by 3 bases and J by 0 bases, with 6 bases between them. CDR3 sequence: CASSWTDQETQYF. The CDR3 DNA sequence: TGTGCCAGCAGCTGGACAGACCAAGAGACCCAGTACTTC.

The rearrangement links TRBV2 to TRBJ2-1; 12 bases agree with TRBD2. Germline values: CDR1 SNHLY, CDR2 FYNNEI. V lost 0 bases to trimming and J lost 10 bases; unmatched junction nucleotides: 19. This CDR3 is 20 amino acids long. CDR3 residues: CASSEAPQGRRGLAGREQFF. The CDR3 DNA follows: TGTGCCAGCAGTGAAGCTCCACAGGGTAGGAGAGGACTAGCGGGAAGGGAGCAGTTCTTC.

The chain recombines TRBV9 with TRBJ2-2; D unclear. Germline CDR1 is SGDLS and CDR2 is YYNGEE. V lost 0 bases, J lost 2 bases, and 8 bases lay in between. The CDR3 has 15 amino acids. CDR3 DNA sequence: TGTGCCAGCAGCGTAGTAGTGTCCAACACCGGGGAGCTGTTTTTT. Amino acids: CASSVVVSNTGELFF.

V usage is TRBV7-9 and J usage is TRBJ2-1, with D maybe TRBD1 (6 bases). In germline, CDR1 is SEHNR, CDR2 FQNEAQ (reference sequence). The CDR3 has 13 residues. The germline V and J ends were trimmed by 5 bases and 2 bases, with 7 bases remaining between them. The CDR3 reads CASSQGTYNEQFF. CDR3 nucleotide sequence: TGTGCCAGCAGCCAGGGGACCTACAATGAGCAGTTCTTC. Variable domain in full (rest from reference TRBV7-9 and TRBJ2-1): DTGVSQNPRHKITKRGQNVTFRCDPISEHNRLYWYRQTLGQGPEFLTYFQNEAQLEKSRLLSDRFSAERPKGSFSTLEIQRTEQGDSAMYLCASSQGTYNEQFFGPGTRLTVL.

This rearrangement joins TRBV30 to TRBJ1-2; D possibly corresponds to TRBD1 (5 bases). CDR3 length: 15 residues. V lost 1 base, J lost 2 bases, and 14 bases lay in between. Looked up from germline, CDR1 is GTSNPN and CDR2 is SVGIG (reference sequence). CDR3 bases: TGTGCCTGGAGTGCCCTGGACAAGGGAAACTATGGCTACACCTTC. It translates to CAWSALDKGNYGYTF.

The chain links TRBV7-3 to TRBJ2-5, with 9 bases lining up with TRBD2. V shed 0 bases and J 5 bases; nucleotides not matched to a gene: 4. Per germline, CDR1 SGHTA and CDR2 FQGTGA. CDR3 length: 15 residues. The CDR3, as DNA: TGTGCCAGCAGCTTAACTAGCGGGAGCGGTGAGACCCAGTACTTC. This codes for CASSLTSGSGETQYF.

V and J are TRBV4-1 and TRBJ1-1, with D maybe TRBD1 (5 bases). Germline V gene sequence: CDR1 MGHRA, CDR2 YSYEKL. This CDR3 has 18 amino acids. V lost 0 bases, J lost 3 bases, and 20 bases lay in between. The CDR3 region has the DNA TGCGCCAGCAGCCAAGATCGGTCCGCGCAGGGTGCACACACTGAAGCTTTCTTT. Protein product: CASSQDRSAQGAHTEAFF.

The rearrangement uses TRBV4-1 and TRBJ2-7; 7 bases match TRBD1. V was pared by 0 bases and J by 0 bases, with 5 bases of the junction left unmatched. The CDR3 covers 16 residues. CDR1 is MGHRA and CDR2 is YSYEKL in the germline V gene. The CDR3 DNA reads TGCGCCAGCAGCCAAGATCTCCCAGGGGGCTCCTACGAGCAGTACTTC. This encodes CASSQDLPGGSYEQYF.

This rearrangement joins TRBV7-9 to TRBJ1-1; D is unclear. Per germline, CDR1 SEHNR and CDR2 FQNEAQ (reference sequence). This CDR3 spans 12 amino acids. Trimming stripped 5 bases from V and 1 base from J, with 5 bases between. The CDR3: CASSQKNTEAFF. In DNA form, the CDR3 reads TGTGCCAGCAGCCAAAAGAACACTGAAGCTTTCTTT.

The chain combines TRBV7-2 with TRBJ2-1; 7 bases agree with TRBD1. The CDR3 has 14 amino acids. Germline V gives CDR1 SGHTA, CDR2 FQGNSA. V was clipped by 5 bases and J by 9 bases; unmatched bases: 10. CDR3 DNA sequence: TGTGCCAGCAGCGGTAGGGGACAGATTGGTGAGCAGTTCTTC. This codes for CASSGRGQIGEQFF.